Listed here are 30 T cell receptor beta chains from one sample, sequenced in a study of early T cells in non-severe SARS-CoV-2 infection. TCRdb used MiXCR to reprocess the 5' RACE reads, holding one entry per CDR3 protein. The top ten clones hold 7.6% of a sample with around 33,000 distinct CDR3 sequences, around 6% of them seen once. Specimen: whole blood. The receptors were gathered from an adult who was a healthcare worker with PCR-confirmed SARS-CoV-2 infection or an uninfected control (not recorded which).

This clonotype has more than one count but fewer than ten. The CDR3 protein is CASSPGPSYEQYF. In DNA form, the CDR3 reads TGTGCCAGCAGCCCGGGCCCAAGCTACGAGCAGTACTTC. The V gene is TRBV4-2, the J gene TRBJ2-7, with unresolved D. The germline V gene encodes CDR1 LGHNA and CDR2 YNFKEQ. The CDR3 length is 13 residues. Trimming left V 4 bases short and J 3 bases short, with 10 bases between.

At least ten counts were recorded for this clonotype. The CDR3 bases are TGTGCCAGCAGCCAAGGGGGACGTGAGCAGTACTTC. This translates into CASSQGGREQYF. J is TRBJ2-7 and V is TRBV3-1, with D perhaps matching TRBD1 or TRBD2 (5 bases each). Germline values: CDR1 LGHDT, CDR2 YNNKEL (reference sequence). V was shortened by 1 base and J by 7 bases, with 8 bases between the two germline ends. The CDR3 is 12 amino acids.

The V call is TRBV12-3 or TRBV12-4, the J call TRBJ2-7, with D uncertain. The CDR3 loop spans 14 amino acids. V was shortened by 9 bases and J by 4 bases, with 19 bases between the two germline ends. The CDR3 protein is CASTRAWVGYEQYF. The CDR3 DNA reads as TGTGCCAGTACCCGGGCCTGGGTTGGGTACGAGCAGTACTTC.

The sample holds a few counts of this clonotype. The genes are TRBV12-3 or TRBV12-4 and TRBJ1-1; TRBD1 aligns across 8 bases. Trimming took 7 bases from V and 0 from J; bases not matched to a gene: 4. This CDR3 has 14 residues. CDR3 region: CASTLTGVNTEAFF. CDR3 nucleotide sequence: TGTGCCAGCACCTTGACAGGGGTGAACACTGAAGCTTTCTTT.

This clonotype was observed at least ten times. The chain joins TRBV7-3 to TRBJ2-3; D assignment may be TRBD1 or TRBD2 (5 bases each). Trimming took 2 bases from V and 7 from J, leaving 13 bases between them. This CDR3 comprises 14 residues. CDR1 is SGHTA, CDR2 FQGTGA, per germline. Here the CDR3 DNA reads TGTGCCAGCAGCTTAGGGGGTTTCGTGAATACGCAGTATTTT. Amino acid sequence: CASSLGGFVNTQYF.

This clonotype was seen ten or more times. This chain connects TRBV7-2 to TRBJ1-2; D gene uncertain. CDR3 length equals 13 residues. V lost 5 bases to trimming and J lost 8 bases, with 15 bases between them. The V gene's germline CDR1 is SGHTA and CDR2 FQGNSA. The CDR3 protein is CASSPQAGRGYTF. DNA of the CDR3: TGTGCCAGCAGCCCCCAGGCCGGACGGGGCTACACCTTC.

This clonotype was recorded many times. The CDR3 DNA sequence: TGTGCCAGCAGCCCAACGGATCAGCCCCAGCATTTT. It translates to CASSPTDQPQHF. This chain uses TRBV7-2 with TRBJ1-5; D unclear. V gave up 5 bases and J gave up 5 bases, with 7 bases separating them. This CDR3 region has 12 residues. Per germline, CDR1 SGHTA and CDR2 FQGNSA.

This clonotype was seen at least ten times. The chain employs TRBV18 and TRBJ2-6; D is unclear. The CDR3 is 15 amino acids. Germline lookup yields CDR1 KGHSH and CDR2 LQKENI. The V gene lost 0 bases and the J gene lost 0 bases, with 3 bases spanning the gap. CDR3 coding DNA: TGTGCCAGCTCACCACCGAGCTCTGGGGCCAACGTCCTGACTTTC. Protein: CASSPPSSGANVLTF.

This clonotype was seen at least ten times. The rearrangement links TRBV4-3 to TRBJ1-4; perhaps TRBD1 as D (5 bases). Trimming left V 2 bases short and J 8 bases short, with 12 bases between. Per the germline V gene, CDR1 is LGHNA and CDR2 is YSLEER. The CDR3 spans 14 residues. CDR3 DNA sequence: TGCGCCAGCAGCCAAACTGGGGGAGGGGAAAAACTGTTTTTT. Translating gives CASSQTGGGEKLFF.

The chain uses TRBV7-9 and TRBJ1-2; a weak D match, TRBD1 (5 bases). The germline V gene has CDR1 SEHNR and CDR2 FQNEAQ (reference sequence). Trimming cost V 5 bases and J 2 bases, with 18 bases left between them. The length of the CDR3 is 16 residues. In nucleotides, the CDR3 is TGTGCCAGCAGCAGGTCTGACAAGGGGTCGAACTATGGCTACACCTTC. Protein product: CASSRSDKGSNYGYTF.

This clonotype was observed many times. V gene TRBV20-1 combines with J gene TRBJ2-3; unclear D gene. The CDR3 has 11 residues. Per germline, CDR1 DFQATT and CDR2 SNEGSKA (reference sequence). Trimming removed 1 base at V and 5 bases at J, with 4 bases between. The CDR3 DNA sequence: TGCAGTGCTAGAGCGCTAGATACGCAGTATTTT. It is translated as CSARALDTQYF.

This chain uses TRBV7-9 with TRBJ2-7, with 9 bases identical to TRBD2. The CDR3 is made up of 16 amino acids. V trimming: 5 bases; J trimming: 0 bases; junction bases outside the gene matches: 8. In germline, CDR1 is SEHNR, CDR2 FQNEAQ (reference sequence). CDR3 nucleotide sequence: TGTGCCAGCAGCATGCCAAGCGGGGGGCTCTCCTACGAGCAGTACTTC. It yields the protein CASSMPSGGLSYEQYF.

The chain recombines TRBV12-3 or TRBV12-4 with TRBJ2-7; 9 nucleotides match TRBD1. This CDR3 has 16 residues. The trim removed 2 bases at V and 3 bases at J, leaving 8 bases unmatched. This CDR3 reads CASSLTGGNMNYEQYF. For the CDR3, the DNA is TGTGCCAGCAGTTTAACAGGGGGCAATATGAACTACGAGCAGTACTTC.

In its sample, this clonotype was seen many times. This chain connects TRBV2 to TRBJ2-5, with D tentatively TRBD2 (5 bases). With 11 bases removed from V and 3 bases from J, the gap between germline ends came to 10 bases. This CDR3 has 11 residues. The germline V gene encodes CDR1 SNHLY and CDR2 FYNNEI. The CDR3 loop is CASAGEETQYF. In DNA form, the CDR3 reads TGTGCCTCAGCCGGGGAAGAGACCCAGTACTTC.

This clonotype has at least ten counts. The chain carries TRBV15 and TRBJ2-7, with TRBD1 identical over 8 bases. CDR1 and CDR2 (germline): LNHNV, YYDKDF (reference sequence). After removal of 3 bases from V and 3 bases from J, the junction contained 4 bases not matched to a gene. This CDR3 comprises 14 residues. The CDR3 DNA reads as TGTGCCACCAGCAGGGACAGGGTGGACTACGAGCAGTACTTC. Translated: CATSRDRVDYEQYF.

This clonotype appeared many times. V is TRBV7-3 and J is TRBJ1-2; 7 bases fit TRBD1. The CDR3 has 15 amino acids. CDR1 and CDR2 (germline): SGHTA, FQGTGA. Trimming removed 5 bases from V and 6 bases from J; junction bases left unmatched: 12. CDR3 loop: CASSHEPTGVDGYTF. CDR3 in DNA: TGTGCCAGCAGCCACGAACCTACAGGGGTCGATGGCTACACCTTC.

This sequence joins TRBV7-2 and TRBJ2-3; the D gene could be TRBD1 or TRBD2 (5 bases each). In germline, CDR1 is SGHTA, CDR2 FQGNSA. Trimming took 4 bases from V and 4 from J, leaving 12 bases between them. The CDR3 runs 14 residues. CDR3 DNA sequence: TGTGCCAGCAGCTCACTTGGGGGTTCAGATACGCAGTATTTT. This translates into CASSSLGGSDTQYF.

This clonotype was observed at least ten times. The chain couples TRBV29-1 to TRBJ2-3; D is possibly TRBD2 (6 bases). CDR3 length: 14 amino acids. Trimming stripped 7 bases from V and 1 base from J, with 15 bases between. In germline, CDR1 is SQVTM, CDR2 ANQGSEA. The CDR3 loop is CSARDFIGTDTQYF. The CDR3 DNA is TGCAGCGCCCGGGACTTCATTGGCACAGATACGCAGTATTTT.

At least ten counts were recorded for this clonotype. The chain is built from TRBV20-1 and TRBJ2-3; D is undetermined. The V and J ends lost 6 bases and 4 bases respectively, with 17 bases between them. The CDR3 extends over 14 amino acids. Per the germline V gene, CDR1 is DFQATT and CDR2 is SNEGSKA (reference sequence). The CDR3 protein is CSAPPGGGADTQYF. For the CDR3, the DNA is TGCAGTGCCCCCCCGGGCGGCGGCGCAGATACGCAGTATTTT.

This chain uses TRBV29-1 with TRBJ2-7; 7 nucleotides match TRBD1. Germline CDR1 and CDR2: SQVTM and ANQGSEA. V was pared by 6 bases and J by 5 bases, with 7 bases of the junction left unmatched. CDR3 length: 12 residues. CDR3 in DNA: TGCAGCGTAGGACAGGTAGCCCACGAGCAGTACTTC. This codes for CSVGQVAHEQYF.

This clonotype was seen at least ten times. This sequence joins TRBV30 and TRBJ1-1; 9 bases are shared with TRBD1. The CDR3 consists of 13 residues. With V trimmed by 4 bases and J by 3 bases, 3 bases remained unmatched. Germline V gene lookup returns CDR1 GTSNPN and CDR2 SVGIG (reference sequence). DNA for the CDR3: TGTGCCTGGACCCGGGACAGGGACACTGAAGCTTTCTTT. Protein sequence: CAWTRDRDTEAFF.

Only a few counts were recorded for this clonotype. The chain links TRBV6-6 to TRBJ2-3, with unresolved D. This CDR3 is built from 13 residues. Germline V gene lookup returns CDR1 MNHNY and CDR2 SVGAGI (reference sequence). Trimming took 2 bases from V and 6 from J, leaving 9 bases between them. CDR3 protein: CASSYATRDTQYF. In DNA, the CDR3 is TGTGCCAGCAGTTACGCCACGCGGGATACGCAGTATTTT.

This clonotype has ten or more counts. The V and J genes are TRBV10-3 and TRBJ2-5; D gene ambiguous. V lost 0 bases and J 6 bases, leaving 11 bases between the germline ends. The CDR3 has 14 amino acids. Germline V gene lookup returns CDR1 ENHRY and CDR2 SYGVKD. This CDR3 reads CAISESGDHKTQYF. The CDR3 DNA is TGTGCCATCAGTGAGTCTGGAGATCACAAGACCCAGTACTTC.

As regards this clonotype: One junction end disagrees with the germline gene, perhaps due to a read error. The chain recombines TRBV20-1 with TRBJ2-7; TRBD2 matches 7 bases. The CDR3 consists of 13 residues. Germline assignment: CDR1 DFQATT and CDR2 SNEGSKA (reference sequence). The CDR3 loop reads CSATERDHYEQHF. The CDR3 bases are TGCAGTGCTACAGAGCGGGATCACTACGAGCAGCACTTC.

The table lists this clonotype with many counts. The V call is TRBV6-1, the J call TRBJ1-5; 9 bases are a match to TRBD1. The germline gives CDR1 MNHNS, CDR2 SASEGT. J was trimmed by 5 bases and V by 6 bases; bases with no gene match: 5. The CDR3 spans 14 residues. The CDR3 DNA reads TGTGCCAGCAGACCGGGACAGGGCGATCAGCCCCAGCATTTT. Translating gives CASRPGQGDQPQHF.

This clonotype has at least ten counts. The V gene is TRBV12-3 or TRBV12-4, the J gene TRBJ2-3; D ambiguous. The CDR3 totals 13 residues. Deletions cut 4 bases from V and 6 bases from J, with 11 bases between. CDR3 amino acids: CASSSRLPDTQYF. In nucleotides, the CDR3 is TGTGCCAGCAGTTCCAGGCTCCCGGATACGCAGTATTTT.

This clonotype came up many times. The V gene is TRBV6-2 or TRBV6-3, the J gene TRBJ2-2, with D perhaps TRBD1 (6 bases). Trimming cost V 2 bases and J 6 bases, with 16 bases left between them. The CDR3 has 16 amino acids. Germline values: CDR1 MNHEY, CDR2 SVGEGT. The CDR3 sequence: CASSYGRRTVPGELFF. CDR3 nucleotide sequence: TGTGCCAGCAGTTACGGGCGGAGGACAGTTCCCGGGGAGCTGTTTTTT.

The chain recombines TRBV6-2 or TRBV6-3 with TRBJ2-3; D is possibly TRBD1 (5 bases). This CDR3 has 14 residues. The V gene's germline CDR1 is MNHEY and CDR2 SVGEGT. With 5 bases removed from V and 4 bases from J, the gap between germline ends came to 13 bases. CDR3 region: CASSAEQEPDTQYF. Here the CDR3 DNA reads TGTGCCAGCAGTGCGGAACAGGAGCCAGATACGCAGTATTTT.

This clonotype came up many times. This sequence joins TRBV30 and TRBJ2-2, with a weak D call TRBD1 (5 bases). CDR3 length: 14 amino acids. The germline CDR1 and CDR2 sequences are GTSNPN and SVGIG (reference sequence). V was cut by 4 bases and J by 9 bases, with 18 bases left in between. CDR3: CAWTEGVGKRELFF. In DNA form, the CDR3 reads TGTGCCTGGACGGAAGGGGTGGGGAAGAGGGAGCTGTTTTTT.

The sample holds a few counts of this clonotype. The chain uses TRBV7-8 and TRBJ1-1, with D possibly TRBD1 on 6 matching bases. Germline values: CDR1 SGHVS, CDR2 FQNEAQ. Deletions cut 2 bases from V and 0 bases from J, with 16 bases between. This CDR3 is built from 17 residues. CDR3 nucleotide sequence: TGTGCCAGCAGCTTAACTACAGGGTTGAGCATGAACACTGAAGCTTTCTTT. Protein sequence: CASSLTTGLSMNTEAFF.